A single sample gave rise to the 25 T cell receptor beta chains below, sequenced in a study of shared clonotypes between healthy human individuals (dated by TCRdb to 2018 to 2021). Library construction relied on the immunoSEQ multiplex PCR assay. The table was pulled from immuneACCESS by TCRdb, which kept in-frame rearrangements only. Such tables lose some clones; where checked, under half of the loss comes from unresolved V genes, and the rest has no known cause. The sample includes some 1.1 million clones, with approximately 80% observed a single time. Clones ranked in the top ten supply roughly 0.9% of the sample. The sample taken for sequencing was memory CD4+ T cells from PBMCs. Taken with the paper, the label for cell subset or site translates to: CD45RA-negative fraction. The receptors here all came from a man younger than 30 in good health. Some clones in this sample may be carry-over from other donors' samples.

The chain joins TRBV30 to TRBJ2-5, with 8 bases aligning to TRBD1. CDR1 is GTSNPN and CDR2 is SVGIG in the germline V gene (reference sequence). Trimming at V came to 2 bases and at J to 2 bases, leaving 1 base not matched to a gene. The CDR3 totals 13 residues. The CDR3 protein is CAWSRQGQETQYF. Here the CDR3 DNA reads TGTGCCTGGAGTCGACAGGGGCAAGAGACCCAGTACTTC.

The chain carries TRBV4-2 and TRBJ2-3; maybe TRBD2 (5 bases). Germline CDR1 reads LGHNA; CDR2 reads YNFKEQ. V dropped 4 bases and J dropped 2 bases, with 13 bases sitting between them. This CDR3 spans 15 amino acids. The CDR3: CASSRGLSITDTQYF. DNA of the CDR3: TGTGCCAGCAGCCGCGGACTGTCGATCACAGATACGCAGTATTTT.

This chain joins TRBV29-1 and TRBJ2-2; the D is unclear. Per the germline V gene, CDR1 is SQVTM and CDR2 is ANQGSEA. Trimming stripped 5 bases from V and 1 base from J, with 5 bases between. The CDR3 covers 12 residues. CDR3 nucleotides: TGCAGCGTTACTAAGAACACCGGGGAGCTGTTTTTT. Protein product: CSVTKNTGELFF.

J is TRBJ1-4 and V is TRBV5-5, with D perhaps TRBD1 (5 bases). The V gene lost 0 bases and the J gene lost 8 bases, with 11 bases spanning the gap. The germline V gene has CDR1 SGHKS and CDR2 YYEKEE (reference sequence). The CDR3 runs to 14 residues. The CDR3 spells CASSLAGEREKLFF. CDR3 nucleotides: TGTGCCAGCAGCTTGGCGGGGGAGAGGGAAAAACTGTTTTTT.

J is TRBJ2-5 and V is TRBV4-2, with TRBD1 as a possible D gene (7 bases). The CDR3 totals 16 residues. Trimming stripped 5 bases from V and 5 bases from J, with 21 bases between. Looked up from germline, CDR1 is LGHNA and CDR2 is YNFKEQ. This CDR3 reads CASSSRGGGFAETQYF. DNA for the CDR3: TGTGCCAGCAGCTCCCGTGGAGGGGGCTTCGCGGAGACCCAGTACTTC.

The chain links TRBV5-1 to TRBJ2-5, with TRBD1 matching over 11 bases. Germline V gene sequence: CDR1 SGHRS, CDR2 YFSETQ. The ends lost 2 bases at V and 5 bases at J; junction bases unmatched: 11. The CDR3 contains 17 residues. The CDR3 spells CASSFGQGASGEETQYF. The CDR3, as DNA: TGCGCCAGCAGCTTCGGACAGGGGGCGAGTGGAGAGGAGACCCAGTACTTC.

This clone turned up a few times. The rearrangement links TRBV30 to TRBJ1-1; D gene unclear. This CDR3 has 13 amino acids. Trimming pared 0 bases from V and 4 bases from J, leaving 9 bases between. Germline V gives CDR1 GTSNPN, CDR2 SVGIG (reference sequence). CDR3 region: CAWSVRAATEAFF. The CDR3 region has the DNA TGTGCCTGGAGTGTAAGGGCAGCCACTGAAGCTTTCTTT.

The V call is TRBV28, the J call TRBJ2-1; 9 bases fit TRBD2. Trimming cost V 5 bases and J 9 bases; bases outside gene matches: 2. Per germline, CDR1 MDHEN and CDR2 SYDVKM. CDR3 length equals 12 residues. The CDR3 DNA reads TGTGCCAGCAGTCAACTAGCGGGTGAGCAGTTCTTC. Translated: CASSQLAGEQFF.

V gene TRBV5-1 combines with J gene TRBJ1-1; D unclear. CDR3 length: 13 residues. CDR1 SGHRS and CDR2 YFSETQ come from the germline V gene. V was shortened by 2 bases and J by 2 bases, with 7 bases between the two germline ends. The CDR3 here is CASSFVVNTEAFF. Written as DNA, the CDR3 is TGCGCCAGCAGCTTTGTGGTTAACACTGAAGCTTTCTTT.

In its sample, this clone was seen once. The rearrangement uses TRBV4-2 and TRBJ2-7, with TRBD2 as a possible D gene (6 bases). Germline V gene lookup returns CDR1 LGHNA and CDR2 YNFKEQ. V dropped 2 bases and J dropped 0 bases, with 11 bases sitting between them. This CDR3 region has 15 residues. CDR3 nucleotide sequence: TGTGCCAGCAGCCAACTCTACGGGAGCTCCTACGAGCAGTACTTC. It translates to CASSQLYGSSYEQYF.

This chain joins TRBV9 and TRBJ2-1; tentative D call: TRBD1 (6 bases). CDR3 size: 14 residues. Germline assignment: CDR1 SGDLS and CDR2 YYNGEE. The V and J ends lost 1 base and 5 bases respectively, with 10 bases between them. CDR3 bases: TGTGCCAGCAGCGTAAGTGGGGACAACAATGAGCAGTTCTTC. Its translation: CASSVSGDNNEQFF.

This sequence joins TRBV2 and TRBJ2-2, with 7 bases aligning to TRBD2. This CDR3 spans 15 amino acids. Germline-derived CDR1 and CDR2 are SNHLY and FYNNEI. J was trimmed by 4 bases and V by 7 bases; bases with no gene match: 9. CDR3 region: CASTADGTITGELFF. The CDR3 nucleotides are TGTGCCAGCACCGCAGACGGGACTATCACCGGGGAGCTGTTTTTT. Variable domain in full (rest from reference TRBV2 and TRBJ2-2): EPEVTQTPSHQVTQMGQEVILRCVPISNHLYFYWYRQILGQKVEFLVSFYNNEISEKSEIFDDQFSVERPDGSNFTLKIRSTKLEDSAMYFCASTADGTITGELFFGEGSRLTVL.

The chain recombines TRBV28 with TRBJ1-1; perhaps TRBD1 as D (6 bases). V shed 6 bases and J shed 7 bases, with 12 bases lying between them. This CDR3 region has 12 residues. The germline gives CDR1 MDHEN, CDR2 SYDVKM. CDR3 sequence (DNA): TGTGCCAGCAGCTACAGGGCCCGTGAAGCTTTCTTT. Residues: CASSYRAREAFF.

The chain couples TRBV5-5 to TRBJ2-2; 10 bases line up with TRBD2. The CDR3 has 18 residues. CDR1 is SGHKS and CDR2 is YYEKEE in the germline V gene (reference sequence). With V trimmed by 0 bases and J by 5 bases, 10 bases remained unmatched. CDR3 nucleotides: TGTGCCAGCAGCTTGGCCGGGGCTAGCGGGAGTCCGACCGGGGAGCTGTTTTTT. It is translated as CASSLAGASGSPTGELFF.

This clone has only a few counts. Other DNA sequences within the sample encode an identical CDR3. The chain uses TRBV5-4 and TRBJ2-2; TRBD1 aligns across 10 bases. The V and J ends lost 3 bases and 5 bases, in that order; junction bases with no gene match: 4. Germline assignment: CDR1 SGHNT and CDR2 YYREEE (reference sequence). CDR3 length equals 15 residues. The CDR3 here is CASSSPGQGTGELFF. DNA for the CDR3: TGTGCCAGCAGCTCGCCGGGACAGGGGACCGGGGAGCTGTTTTTT.

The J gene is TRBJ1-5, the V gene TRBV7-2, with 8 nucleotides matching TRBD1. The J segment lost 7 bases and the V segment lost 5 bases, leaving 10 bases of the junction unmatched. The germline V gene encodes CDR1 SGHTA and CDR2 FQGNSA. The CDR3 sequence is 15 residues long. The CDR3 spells CASSPGAGGMQPQHF. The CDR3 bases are TGTGCCAGCAGCCCCGGGGCAGGGGGCATGCAGCCCCAGCATTTT.

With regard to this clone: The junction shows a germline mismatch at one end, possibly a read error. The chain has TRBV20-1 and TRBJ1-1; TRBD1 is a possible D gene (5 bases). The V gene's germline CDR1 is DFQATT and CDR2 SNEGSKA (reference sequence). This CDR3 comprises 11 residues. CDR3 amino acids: CSVRYRGWAFF. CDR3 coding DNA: TGCAGTGTTAGATATCGGGGGTGGGCTTTCTTT.

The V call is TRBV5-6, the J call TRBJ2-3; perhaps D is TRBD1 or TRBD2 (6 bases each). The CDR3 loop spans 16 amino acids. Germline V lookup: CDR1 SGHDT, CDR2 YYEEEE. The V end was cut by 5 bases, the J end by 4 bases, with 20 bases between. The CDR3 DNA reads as TGTGCCAGCAGTCCCGAGTCGGGGGCGCTGGCAGATACGCAGTATTTT. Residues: CASSPESGALADTQYF.

DNA of the CDR3: TGCGCCAGCAGCCGGGACGTAGGGGCTCTCTCGAACACTGAAGCTTTCTTT. Protein: CASSRDVGALSNTEAFF. J is TRBJ1-1 and V is TRBV5-1, with D maybe TRBD1 (5 bases). Germline V gives CDR1 SGHRS, CDR2 YFSETQ. Trimming stripped 4 bases from V and 1 base from J, with 20 bases between. The CDR3 has 17 amino acids.

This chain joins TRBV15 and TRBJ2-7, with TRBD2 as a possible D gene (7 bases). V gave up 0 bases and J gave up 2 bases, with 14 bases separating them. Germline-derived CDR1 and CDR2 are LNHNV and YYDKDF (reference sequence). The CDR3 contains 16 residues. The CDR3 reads CATSRDRGAQTYEQYF. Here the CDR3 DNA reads TGTGCCACCAGCAGAGATCGGGGGGCGCAGACCTACGAGCAGTACTTC.

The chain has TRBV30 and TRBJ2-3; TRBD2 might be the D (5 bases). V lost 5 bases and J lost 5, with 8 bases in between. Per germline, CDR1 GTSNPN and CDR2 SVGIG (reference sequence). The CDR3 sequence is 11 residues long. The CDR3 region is CAWEEGDTQYF. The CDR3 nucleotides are TGTGCCTGGGAAGAGGGAGATACGCAGTATTTT.

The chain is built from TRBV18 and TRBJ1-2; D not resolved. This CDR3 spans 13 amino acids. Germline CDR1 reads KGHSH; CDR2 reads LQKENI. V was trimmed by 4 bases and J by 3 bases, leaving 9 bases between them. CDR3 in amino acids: CASSREGDYGYTF. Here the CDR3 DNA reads TGTGCCAGCTCACGAGAGGGAGACTATGGCTACACCTTC.

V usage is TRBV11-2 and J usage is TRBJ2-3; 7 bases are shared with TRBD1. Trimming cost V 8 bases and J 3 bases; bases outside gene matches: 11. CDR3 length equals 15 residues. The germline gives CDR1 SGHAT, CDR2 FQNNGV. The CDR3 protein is CASARPPGGTDTQYF. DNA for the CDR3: TGTGCCAGCGCGAGGCCCCCAGGGGGAACAGATACGCAGTATTTT.

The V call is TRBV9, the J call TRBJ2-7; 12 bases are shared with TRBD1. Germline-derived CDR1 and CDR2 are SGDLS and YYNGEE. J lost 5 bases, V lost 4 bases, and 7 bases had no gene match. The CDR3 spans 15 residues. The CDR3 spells CASSPRGQGANEQYF. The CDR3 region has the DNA TGTGCCAGCAGCCCCAGGGGACAGGGGGCAAACGAGCAGTACTTC.

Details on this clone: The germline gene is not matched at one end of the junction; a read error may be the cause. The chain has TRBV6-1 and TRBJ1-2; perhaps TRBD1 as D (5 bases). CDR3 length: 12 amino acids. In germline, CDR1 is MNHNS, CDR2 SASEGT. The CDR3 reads CASSEGVEHRFF. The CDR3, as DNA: TGTGCCAGCAGTGAGGGGGTGGAACACAGGTTCTTC.